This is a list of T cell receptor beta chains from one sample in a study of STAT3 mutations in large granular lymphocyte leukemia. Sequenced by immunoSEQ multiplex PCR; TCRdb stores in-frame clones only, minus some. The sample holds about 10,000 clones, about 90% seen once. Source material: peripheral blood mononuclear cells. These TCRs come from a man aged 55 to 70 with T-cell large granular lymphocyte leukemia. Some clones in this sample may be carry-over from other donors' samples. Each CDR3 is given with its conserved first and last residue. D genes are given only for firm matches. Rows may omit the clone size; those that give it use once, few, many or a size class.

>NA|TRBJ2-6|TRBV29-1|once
TGCAGCGTTCTGAGCTCTGGGGCCAACGTCCTGACTTTC
CSVLSSGANVLTF
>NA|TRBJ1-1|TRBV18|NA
TGTGCCAGCTCACCTGGGGACACTGAAGCTTTCTTT
CASSPGDTEAFF
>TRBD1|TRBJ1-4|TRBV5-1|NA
TGCGCCAGCGCCGGGACAGTCAATGAAAAACTGTTTTTT
CASAGTVNEKLFF
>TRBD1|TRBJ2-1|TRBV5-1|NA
TGCGCCAGCAGCGCTGACAGGGGGTCAAGGCAGTTCTTC
CASSADRGSRQFF
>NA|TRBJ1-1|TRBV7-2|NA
TGTGCCAGCAGCCCGGGGGCCGCGAACACTGAAGCTTTCTTT
CASSPGAANTEAFF
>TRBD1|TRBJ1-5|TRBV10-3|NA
TGTGCCATCAGCCCGGGACAGAAGAATCAGCCCCAGCATTTT
CAISPGQKNQPQHF
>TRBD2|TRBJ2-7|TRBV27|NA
TGTGCCAGCAGAACCTATTTTAGCGGGAGTTACGAGCAGTACTTC
CASRTYFSGSYEQYF
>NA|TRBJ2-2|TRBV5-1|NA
TGCGCCAGCGCGACCGGGGACGCCGCGAACACCGGGGAGCTGTTTTTT
CASATGDAANTGELFF
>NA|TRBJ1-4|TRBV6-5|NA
TGTGCCAGCAGTTACGGGGGGAGTAATGAAAAACTGTTTTTT
CASSYGGSNEKLFF
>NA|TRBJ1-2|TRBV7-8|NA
TGTGCCAGCAGCTTAGGTCACACTAACTATGGCTACACCTTC
CASSLGHTNYGYTF
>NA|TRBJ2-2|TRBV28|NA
TGTGCCAGCAGTTTAACGGGGGTTCACAGAAACACCGGGGAGCTGTTTTTT
CASSLTGVHRNTGELFF
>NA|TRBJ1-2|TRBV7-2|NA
TGTGCCAGCAGAACGAGACAGGCCCCTGGCTACACCTTC
CASRTRQAPGYTF
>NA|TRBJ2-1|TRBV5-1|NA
TGCGCCAGCAAGTCCGAAGCCTCCTACAATGAGCAGTTCTTC
CASKSEASYNEQFF
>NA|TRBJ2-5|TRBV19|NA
TGTGCCAGTAGTGCAGGGCGGTACCAAGAGACCCAGTACTTC
CASSAGRYQETQYF
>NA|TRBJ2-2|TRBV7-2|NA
TGTGCCAGCAGCTCGGGGTGGGAAAACACCGGGGAGCTGTTTTTT
CASSSGWENTGELFF
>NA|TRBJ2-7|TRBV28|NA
TGTGCCAGCAGTGGCTACAGGGAATTCCGGGGCGAGCAGTACTTC
CASSGYREFRGEQYF
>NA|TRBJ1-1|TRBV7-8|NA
TGTGCCAGCAGCTTAGCGGTCCCTAACACTGAAGCTTTCTTT
CASSLAVPNTEAFF
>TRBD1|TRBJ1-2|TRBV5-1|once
TGCGCCAGCAGCTTGGCGCCGACAGGGGGCGCCGGCTATGGCTACACCTTC
CASSLAPTGGAGYGYTF
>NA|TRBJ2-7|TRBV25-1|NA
TGTGCCAGCAGACGTCCGGGATCCTACGAGCAGTACTTC
CASRRPGSYEQYF
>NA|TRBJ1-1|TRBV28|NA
TGTGCCAGCAGTCGGCGGCAAGTTGAAGCTTTCTTT
CASSRRQVEAFF
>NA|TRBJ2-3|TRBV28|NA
TGTGCCAGCAGTCCCTATGGGGCTACGCAGTATTTT
CASSPYGATQYF
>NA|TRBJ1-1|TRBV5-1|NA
TGCGCCAGCAGCTTGGTGGGGGGAGGGAACACTGAAGCTTTCTTT
CASSLVGGGNTEAFF
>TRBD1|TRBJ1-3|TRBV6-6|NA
TGTGCCAGCAGTTCCCGACAGGGGGCGAAAGGAAACACCATATATTTT
CASSSRQGAKGNTIYF
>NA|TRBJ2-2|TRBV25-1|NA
TGTGCCAGCAGGGGACACGCGAACACCGGGGAGCTGTTTTTT
CASRGHANTGELFF
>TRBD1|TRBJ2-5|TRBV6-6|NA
TGTGCCAGCAAGACAGGGGGCAAGGAGACCCAGTACTTC
CASKTGGKETQYF
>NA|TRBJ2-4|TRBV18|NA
TGTGCCAGCTCACCAGCAGGAAAAAACATTCAGTACTTC
CASSPAGKNIQYF
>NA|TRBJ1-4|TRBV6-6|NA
TGTGCCAGCAGGGACAGTAACTCCGAAAAACTGTTTTTT
CASRDSNSEKLFF
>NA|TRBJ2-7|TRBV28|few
TGTGCCAGCAGTTTGACAGGCAGGGACGAGCAGTACTTC
CASSLTGRDEQYF
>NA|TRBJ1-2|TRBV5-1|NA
TGCGCCAGCAGCCCGGGATGGGTTGGCTACACCTTC
CASSPGWVGYTF
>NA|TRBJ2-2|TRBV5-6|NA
TGTGCCAGCAGCTCTCGCCGGCGGGACCCCGGGACCGGGGAGCTGTTTTTT
CASSSRRRDPGTGELFF
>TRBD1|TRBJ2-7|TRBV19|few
TGTGCCAGTAGTATAAAAGCCTATCAGGGACAGCCCTACGAGCAGTACTTC
CASSIKAYQGQPYEQYF
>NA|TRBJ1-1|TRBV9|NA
TGTGCCAGCAGCGTAGTTCCTAAGGGCACTGAAGCTTTCTTT
CASSVVPKGTEAFF
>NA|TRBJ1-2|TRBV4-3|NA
TGCGCCAGCAGCCAAGGAAACAGGGCTCTCGAGTGCTACACCTTC
CASSQGNRALECYTF
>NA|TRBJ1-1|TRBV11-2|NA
TGTGCCAGCAGCTTAGTTTGGGGACACAGGAACACTGAAGCTTTCTTT
CASSLVWGHRNTEAFF
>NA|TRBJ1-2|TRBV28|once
TGTGCCAGCAGCCCCCCGGACAGAGGCTATGGCTACACCTTC
CASSPPDRGYGYTF
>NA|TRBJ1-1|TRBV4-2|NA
TGTGCCAGCAGCCAAGAGGCGCGGGGGAGCCGGGCGGCTTTCTTT
CASSQEARGSRAAFF
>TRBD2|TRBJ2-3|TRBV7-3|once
TGTGCCAGCAGCTTAAGGGGACTAGCGGGAGAAGGTGCAGATACGCAGTATTTT
CASSLRGLAGEGADTQYF
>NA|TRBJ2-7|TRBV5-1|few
TGCGCCAGCAGCACCACCGGACTAATATACGAGCAGTACTTC
CASSTTGLIYEQYF
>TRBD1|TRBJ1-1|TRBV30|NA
TGTGCCTGGAGTGGGCGGGACAGGGAAGCTTTCTTT
CAWSGRDREAFF
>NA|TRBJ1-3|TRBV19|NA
TGTGCCAGTCGGATCCAGGGCAGGAGCTCTGGAAACACCATATATTTT
CASRIQGRSSGNTIYF
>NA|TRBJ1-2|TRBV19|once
TGTGCCAGTAGTATAGCCCAAAAAGGGGGCTACACCTTC
CASSIAQKGGYTF
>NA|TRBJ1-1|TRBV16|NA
TGTGCCAGCAGCCAACGACAGTGGAACACTGAAGCTTTCTTT
CASSQRQWNTEAFF
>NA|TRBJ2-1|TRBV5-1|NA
TGCGCCAGCAGCTTAAGGACAGGTGGGACTCTTAGCTCCTACAATGAGCAGTTCTTC
CASSLRTGGTLSSYNEQFF
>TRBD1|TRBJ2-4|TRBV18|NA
TGTGCCAGCTCGGACGGGACAGGGCTACTTTACTATGCCAAAAACATTCAGTACTTC
CASSDGTGLLYYAKNIQYF